This entry lists 18 T cell receptor beta chains sequenced from one sample in a study of early stage breast cancer tumors. The assay was immunoSEQ multiplex PCR, and TCRdb's table has in-frame clones only and misses some. This repertoire shows about 48,000 clones, approximately 80% found once; its top ten account for around 1.5%. Sequencing used blood. Receptors were obtained from a person aged 45-65 years with breast cancer.

This clone has only one observation. The chain employs TRBV30 and TRBJ2-3; D unresolved. CDR1 is GTSNPN, CDR2 SVGIG, per germline (reference sequence). This CDR3 is built from 10 residues. CDR3 amino acids: CAMNLDTQYF. The DNA of the CDR3 is TGTGCTATGAATTTGGATACGCAGTATTTT.

This clone was recorded once. V and J are TRBV14 and TRBJ2-7; D is ambiguous. Trimming removed 4 bases at V and 0 bases at J, with 10 bases between. CDR1 SGHDN and CDR2 FVKESK come from the germline V gene. CDR3 length: 14 residues. The CDR3 sequence is CASSPGRSSYEQYF. In nucleotides, the CDR3 is TGTGCCAGCAGCCCCGGCAGGAGCTCCTACGAGCAGTACTTC. Using reference TRBV14 and TRBJ2-7 for the parts outside the CDR3, the full variable domain is EAGVTQFPSHSVIEKGQTVTLRCDPISGHDNLYWYRRVMGKEIKFLLHFVKESKQDESGMPNNRFLAERTGGTYSTLKVQPAELEDSGVYFCASSPGRSSYEQYFGPGTRLTVT.

This clone was seen only a few times. The J gene is TRBJ2-1, the V gene TRBV4-3; D unresolved. The CDR3 totals 13 residues. Between the trimmed V and J ends, which lost 5 bases and 6 bases, there was a span of 11 bases. Germline CDR1 is LGHNA and CDR2 is YSLEER. For the CDR3, the DNA is TGCGCCAGCAGCGTCGGTATCGCCAATGAGCAGTTCTTC. This translates into CASSVGIANEQFF.

This chain connects TRBV5-4 to TRBJ1-1, with unresolved D. Per germline, CDR1 SGHNT and CDR2 YYREEE (reference sequence). V was trimmed by 1 base and J by 0 bases, leaving 7 bases between them. The CDR3 totals 14 residues. CDR3 sequence: CASSLWAVNTEAFF. The DNA of the CDR3 is TGTGCCAGCAGCTTGTGGGCAGTGAACACTGAAGCTTTCTTT. The full variable domain, in which reference TRBV5-4 and TRBJ1-1 provide the parts outside the CDR3, is ETGVTQSPTHLIKTRGQQVTLRCSSQSGHNTVSWYQQALGQGPQFIFQYYREEENGRGNFPPRFSGLQFPNYSSELNVNALELDDSALYLCASSLWAVNTEAFFGQGTRLTVV.

A single count supports this clone. V usage is TRBV5-5 and J usage is TRBJ1-2; perhaps TRBD1 as D (5 bases). Trimming removed 4 bases from V and 2 bases from J, with 9 bases in between. The CDR3 has 13 residues. Germline CDR1 reads SGHKS; CDR2 reads YYEKEE (reference sequence). The CDR3 coding sequence is TGTGCCAGCAGCCTTGGGGGGAACTATGGCTACACCTTC. It specifies CASSLGGNYGYTF.

This clone was counted only a few times. V and J are TRBV10-1 and TRBJ2-7, with 7 bases aligning to TRBD1. The CDR3 runs 14 residues. Trimming cost V 4 bases and J 7 bases; bases outside gene matches: 10. Germline V CDR1 and CDR2: WNHNN, SYGVQD (reference sequence). In DNA, the CDR3 is TGCGCCAGCAGTGCGGGACAGAGACCTGGAGAGCAGTACTTC. It is translated as CASSAGQRPGEQYF.

The CDR3 nucleotides are TGTGCCAGCTCATACCAACAAGAGACCCAGTACTTC. Its translation is CASSYQQETQYF. This sequence joins TRBV18 and TRBJ2-5; D not resolved. Germline V gene sequence: CDR1 KGHSH, CDR2 LQKENI. The CDR3 length is 12 residues. V lost 5 bases, J lost 2 bases, and 6 bases lay in between.

The chain uses TRBV14 and TRBJ2-5; D might be TRBD2 (5 bases). Germline-derived CDR1 and CDR2 are SGHDN and FVKESK. V was cut by 0 bases and J by 5 bases, with 19 bases left in between. The CDR3 totals 17 residues. The CDR3 is CASSQEINSHSGETQYF. Here the CDR3 DNA reads TGTGCCAGCAGCCAAGAAATTAACAGCCACTCGGGGGAGACCCAGTACTTC.

This clone was picked up a small number of times. The chain has TRBV19 and TRBJ1-6, with unresolved D. The V end was cut by 10 bases, the J end by 7 bases, with 20 bases between. The CDR3 loop spans 15 amino acids. Germline V gives CDR1 LNHDA, CDR2 SQIVND (reference sequence). The DNA for the CDR3 is TGTGCCACCCGAAGGTCCGCGGAGAGAAATTCACCCCTCCACTTT. Translating gives CATRRSAERNSPLHF.

The chain recombines TRBV7-2 with TRBJ1-2; 11 positions match TRBD1. In germline, CDR1 is SGHTA, CDR2 FQGNSA. The CDR3 length is 15 residues. With 3 bases clipped from V and 6 bases from J, the junction kept 6 bases outside the gene matches. The CDR3 here is CASSFSSGQGDGYTF. For the CDR3, the DNA is TGTGCCAGCAGCTTCAGCTCGGGACAGGGGGATGGCTACACCTTC.

The gene calls are TRBV18 and TRBJ2-3; 8 bases line up with TRBD2. Germline V gene lookup returns CDR1 KGHSH and CDR2 LQKENI. V was clipped by 4 bases and J by 0 bases; unmatched bases: 3. The CDR3 length is 15 residues. CDR3: CASSRGTSSTDTQYF. The CDR3 DNA follows: TGTGCCAGCTCACGCGGGACTAGTAGCACAGATACGCAGTATTTT.

This chain joins TRBV7-9 and TRBJ2-5, with TRBD2 matching over 10 bases. In germline, CDR1 is SEHNR, CDR2 FQNEAQ (reference sequence). This CDR3 spans 15 amino acids. Unmatched junction bases numbered 7, after V lost 5 bases and J lost 4 bases. The chain's CDR3 is CASSPPGLARETQYF. Written as DNA, the CDR3 is TGTGCCAGCAGCCCCCCGGGACTAGCGCGAGAGACCCAGTACTTC.

The table lists this clone with a count of one. In DNA, the CDR3 is TGTGCCAGCAGTTTAGGCACCCTGGGGACAGATACGCAGTATTTT. Protein sequence: CASSLGTLGTDTQYF. The chain couples TRBV27 to TRBJ2-3; the D is unclear. This CDR3 contains 15 residues. The germline V and J ends were trimmed by 2 bases and 3 bases, with 12 bases remaining between them. Germline loops: CDR1 MNHEY, CDR2 SMNVEV (reference sequence).

The V and J genes are TRBV27 and TRBJ2-1; the match to TRBD2 covers 12 bases. The germline CDR1 and CDR2 sequences are MNHEY and SMNVEV (reference sequence). CDR3 length equals 16 residues. Germline trimming cut 2 bases from V and 7 bases from J; bases unmatched to any gene: 6. DNA of the CDR3: TGTGCCAGCAGTTTAATTCGTCTAGCGGGAGGGAATGAGCAGTTCTTC. Translating gives CASSLIRLAGGNEQFF.

The chain has TRBV6-6 and TRBJ2-2; D may be TRBD1 or TRBD2 (5 bases each). Germline CDR1 is MNHNY and CDR2 is SVGAGI (reference sequence). The CDR3 is made up of 14 amino acids. Deletions cut 0 bases from V and 9 bases from J, with 11 bases between. DNA for the CDR3: TGTGCCAGCAGTTACTCCCAGGGCGGGCGGGAGCTGTTTTTT. It encodes CASSYSQGGRELFF.

The rearrangement joins TRBV19 to TRBJ1-4; 8 nucleotides agree with TRBD1. V lost 8 bases, J lost 7 bases, and 3 bases stayed unmatched. The CDR3 has 12 residues. Germline V gives CDR1 LNHDA, CDR2 SQIVND (reference sequence). CDR3 sequence reads: CASGGQGEKLFF. DNA of the CDR3: TGTGCCAGTGGTGGACAGGGTGAAAAACTGTTTTTT.

The V call is TRBV19, the J call TRBJ2-4; perhaps TRBD2 as D (6 bases). The germline V gene has CDR1 LNHDA and CDR2 SQIVND (reference sequence). V was cut by 3 bases and J by 9 bases, with 21 bases left in between. This CDR3 has 16 amino acids. The CDR3 DNA reads as TGTGCCAGTAGTATTGCCGAGCCCCGAGGAGGGTCCATTCAGTACTTC. As protein: CASSIAEPRGGSIQYF.

The chain uses TRBV11-2 and TRBJ2-7, with 10 bases lining up with TRBD2. The CDR3 extends over 15 amino acids. J was trimmed by 2 bases and V by 3 bases; bases with no gene match: 4. Germline loops: CDR1 SGHAT, CDR2 FQNNGV. CDR3 protein: CASSFPSGGTYEQYF. The CDR3 coding sequence is TGTGCCAGCAGCTTCCCTAGCGGGGGTACCTACGAGCAGTACTTC.